The entry that follows covers one T cell receptor beta chain sequence. Its antigen is unknown. Qualities for individual bases were not recorded, and no much larger clone is one base off. V is clipped by 2 bases and J by 5 bases, and the sequence between their germline boundaries is 13 bases long. The CDR3 runs 14 residues from the cysteine to the phenylalanine. Only the CDR3 DNA is retained, 42 bases long and in frame from the first base. CDR1 and CDR2 (SGDLS, YYNGEE) derive from the germline V gene. The collaborating institutions used their own protocols to collect whole blood in K2EDTA tubes. For TCRbeta analysis, collaborators shipped samples as frozen whole blood, isolated PBMCs, or DNA extracted from either of those sample types. The immunoSEQ Assay, a bias-controlled multiplex PCR, was used to amplify TCRbeta CDR3 regions from genomic DNA. Per the source publication's procedure: The number of nucleated cells in each sample was estimated by amplification of reference gene primers within the assay. To quantify the absolute abundance of each unique TCRbeta CDR3 rearrangement, sequence reads were collapsed and filtered. For each sample, productive Simpson clonality was calculated by taking the square root of Simpson's diversity index across productive rearrangements. TCRdb obtained this table from immuneACCESS and retained in-frame rearrangements with V and J assigned. These tables miss some clones; where compared with another copy, unresolved V genes account for less than half of the shortfall, and the remainder is unexplained. The V and J calls and clone size are taken from that table; D and trimming were inferred from the DNA. Across this sample there are around 140,000 clones, with nearly 85% seen only once. The top ten clonotypes cover 35% to 50% of the sample.

The data were obtained in a study of blood T cell repertoires in COVID-19 (dated by TCRdb to 2018 to 2020). Regarding the study in general: Collaborator samples came from the United States, Italy and Spain and covered acute and convalescent phases of COVID-19. The material from the prospective study consisted of cDNA or gDNA derived from T cells, B-cell-depleted T cells, or PBMCs. Where HLA class I and class II types were available, the types were taken from metadata supplied by the sample provider, not from assay-based typing. The dataset comprised deeply sampled blood TCRbeta repertoires from subjects exposed to, actively infected with, or recovered from COVID-19. Samples were obtained from the ongoing ImmuneRACE study (first 160 participants) and from about 1,300 subjects provided by 6 global collaborators. The sample metadata nearly always contained a de-identified subject ID, COVID-19 status, age in years and sex. The repertoires were released in a freely available public database intended as a resource for research on the immune response to SARS-CoV-2.

Results and caveats for the whole study, not just this receptor: The quantity of clinical and demographic metadata differed by source and by participant and was supplied without curation.

The specimen sequenced was peripheral blood. The rearranged segments are TRBV9 and TRBJ2-5, and TRBD2 may be the D gene, going by 5 matching bases. The TCR originated in a human donor in a cohort sampled during active COVID-19. The nucleotide sequence is TGTGCCAGCAGCGTCGCGCCGCGGGCGGAGACCCAGTACTTC. Its amino acids are CASSVAPRAETQYF.